The sequence of this TCR beta chain was determined in a study of PD-1 blockade in classical Hodgkin lymphoma. Study-level points and caveats: Patients newly diagnosed and complete responders had comparable baseline diversity. Researchers reported that CD4+ TCR diversity, though not CD8+, rose significantly by C4D1. The repertoire differences lack a defined cause, possibly disease activity or prior therapy.

Turning to this clone: The antigen is undetermined.

All the patients suffered relapse after autologous stem cell transplantation, and brentuximab vedotin exposure differed. Germline loops: CDR1 SGHVS, CDR2 FNYEAQ. CDR3 length: 15 residues. V dropped 5 bases and J dropped 4; count of bases not matched to a gene: 7. Here immunoSEQ multiplex PCR was the method, and the copy in TCRdb shows in-frame clones only, minus some. The table includes roughly 13,000 clones, around 86% detected once. The sequences come from peripheral blood mononuclear cells (PBMCs), collected at baseline. The chain joins TRBV7-6 to TRBJ2-7; 11 bases match TRBD2. This sequence was found in a human donor with classical Hodgkin lymphoma. The CDR3 DNA reads as TGTGCCAGCAGCATAGGGACTAGCGGAACATACGAGCAGTACTTC. The encoded protein is CASSIGTSGTYEQYF.